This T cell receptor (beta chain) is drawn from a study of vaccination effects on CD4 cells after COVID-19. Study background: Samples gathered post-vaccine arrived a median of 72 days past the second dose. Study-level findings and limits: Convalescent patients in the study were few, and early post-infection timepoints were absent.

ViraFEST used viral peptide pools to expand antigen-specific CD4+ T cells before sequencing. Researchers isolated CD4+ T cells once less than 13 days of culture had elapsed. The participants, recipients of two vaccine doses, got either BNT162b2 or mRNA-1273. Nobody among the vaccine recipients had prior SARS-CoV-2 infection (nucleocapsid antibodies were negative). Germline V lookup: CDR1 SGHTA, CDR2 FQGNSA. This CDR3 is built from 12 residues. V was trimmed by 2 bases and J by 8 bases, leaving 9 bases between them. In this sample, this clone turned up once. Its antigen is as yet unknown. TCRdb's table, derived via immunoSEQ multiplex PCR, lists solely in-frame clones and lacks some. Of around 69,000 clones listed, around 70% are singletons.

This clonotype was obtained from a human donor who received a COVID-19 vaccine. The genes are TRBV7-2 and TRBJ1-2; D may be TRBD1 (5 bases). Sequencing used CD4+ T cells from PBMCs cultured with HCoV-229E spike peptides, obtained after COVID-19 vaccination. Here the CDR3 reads CASSLQGGGYTF. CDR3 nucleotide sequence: TGTGCCAGCAGCTTACAGGGCGGGGGCTACACCTTC.